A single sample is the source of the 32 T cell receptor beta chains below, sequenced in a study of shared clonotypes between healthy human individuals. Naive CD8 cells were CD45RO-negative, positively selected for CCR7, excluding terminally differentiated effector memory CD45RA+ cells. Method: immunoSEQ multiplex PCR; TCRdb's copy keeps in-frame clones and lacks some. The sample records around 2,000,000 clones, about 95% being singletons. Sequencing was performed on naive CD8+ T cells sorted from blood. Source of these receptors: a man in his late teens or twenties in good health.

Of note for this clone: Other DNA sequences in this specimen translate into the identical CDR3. For the CDR3, the DNA is TGTGCCAGCAGTTTAAGAGGGGGCGGATATGGCTACACCTTC. Translation gives CASSLRGGGYGYTF. The chain recombines TRBV28 with TRBJ1-2; TRBD1 matches 7 bases. The CDR3 is made up of 14 amino acids. Looked up from germline, CDR1 is MDHEN and CDR2 is SYDVKM. J was trimmed by 5 bases and V by 2 bases; bases with no gene match: 5.

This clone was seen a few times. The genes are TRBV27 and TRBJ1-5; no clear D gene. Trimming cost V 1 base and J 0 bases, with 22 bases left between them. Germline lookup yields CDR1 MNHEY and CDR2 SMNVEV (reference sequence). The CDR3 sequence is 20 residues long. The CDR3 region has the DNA TGTGCCAGCAGTTTATACTGGTCAGCCGGGGAGGGTCTTAGCAATCAGCCCCAGCATTTT. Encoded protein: CASSLYWSAGEGLSNQPQHF.

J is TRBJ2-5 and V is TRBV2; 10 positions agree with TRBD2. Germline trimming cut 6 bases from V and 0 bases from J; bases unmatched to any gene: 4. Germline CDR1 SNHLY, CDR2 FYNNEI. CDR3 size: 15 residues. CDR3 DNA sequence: TGTGCCAGCAGCCGGGGGACTAGCGACCAAGAGACCCAGTACTTC. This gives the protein CASSRGTSDQETQYF.

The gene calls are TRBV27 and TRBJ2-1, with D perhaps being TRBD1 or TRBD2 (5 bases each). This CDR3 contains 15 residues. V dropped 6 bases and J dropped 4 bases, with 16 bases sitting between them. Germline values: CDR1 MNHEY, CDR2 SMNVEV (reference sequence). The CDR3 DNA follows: TGTGCCAGCAGCCCGGGACGTCCGCCTTACAATGAGCAGTTCTTC. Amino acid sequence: CASSPGRPPYNEQFF.

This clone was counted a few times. CDR3: CASSSGTGGNSPLHF. CDR3 coding DNA: TGCGCCAGCAGCTCTGGGACAGGGGGGAATTCACCCCTCCACTTT. The chain carries TRBV5-1 and TRBJ1-6, with 11 bases fitting TRBD1. CDR1 and CDR2 from the germline V gene are SGHRS and YFSETQ. V shed 3 bases and J 7 bases; nucleotides not matched to a gene: 3. This CDR3 has 15 residues.

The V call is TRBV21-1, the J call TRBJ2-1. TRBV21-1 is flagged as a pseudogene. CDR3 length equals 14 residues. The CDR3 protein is CASSSKRPTDEQFF. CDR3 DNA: TGTGCCAGCAGCTCGAAAAGGCCCACGGATGAGCAGTTCTTC.

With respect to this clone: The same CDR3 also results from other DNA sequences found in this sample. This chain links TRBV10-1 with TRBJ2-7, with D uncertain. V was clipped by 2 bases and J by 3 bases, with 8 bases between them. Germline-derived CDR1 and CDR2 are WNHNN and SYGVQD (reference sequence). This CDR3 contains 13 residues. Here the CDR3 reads CASSEGENYEQYF. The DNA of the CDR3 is TGCGCCAGCAGTGAGGGTGAAAACTACGAGCAGTACTTC.

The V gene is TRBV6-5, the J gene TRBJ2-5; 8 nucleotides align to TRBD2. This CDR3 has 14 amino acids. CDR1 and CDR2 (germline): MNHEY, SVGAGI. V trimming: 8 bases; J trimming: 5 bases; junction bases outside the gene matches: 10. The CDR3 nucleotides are TGTGCCAGCTATAGAGCGGGAGTAGCGGAGACCCAGTACTTC. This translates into CASYRAGVAETQYF.

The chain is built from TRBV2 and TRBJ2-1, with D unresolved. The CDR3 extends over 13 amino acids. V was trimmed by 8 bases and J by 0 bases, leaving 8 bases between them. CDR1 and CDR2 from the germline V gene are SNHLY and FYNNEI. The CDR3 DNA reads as TGTGCCAGCGATGGTAGCTCCTACAATGAGCAGTTCTTC. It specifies CASDGSSYNEQFF. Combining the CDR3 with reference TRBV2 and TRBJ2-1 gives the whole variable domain EPEVTQTPSHQVTQMGQEVILRCVPISNHLYFYWYRQILGQKVEFLVSFYNNEISEKSEIFDDQFSVERPDGSNFTLKIRSTKLEDSAMYFCASDGSSYNEQFFGPGTRLTVL.

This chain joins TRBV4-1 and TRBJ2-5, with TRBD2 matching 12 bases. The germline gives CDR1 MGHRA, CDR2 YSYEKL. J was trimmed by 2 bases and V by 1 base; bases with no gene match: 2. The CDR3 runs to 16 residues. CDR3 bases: TGCGCCAGCAGCCAAGGACTAGCGGGGGATCAAGAGACCCAGTACTTC. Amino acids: CASSQGLAGDQETQYF.

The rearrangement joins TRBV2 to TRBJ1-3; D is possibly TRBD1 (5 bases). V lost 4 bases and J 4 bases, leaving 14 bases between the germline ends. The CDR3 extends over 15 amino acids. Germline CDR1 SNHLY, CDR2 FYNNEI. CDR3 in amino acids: CASSGPGGSGNTIYF. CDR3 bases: TGTGCCAGCAGTGGGCCCGGGGGGTCGGGAAACACCATATATTTT.

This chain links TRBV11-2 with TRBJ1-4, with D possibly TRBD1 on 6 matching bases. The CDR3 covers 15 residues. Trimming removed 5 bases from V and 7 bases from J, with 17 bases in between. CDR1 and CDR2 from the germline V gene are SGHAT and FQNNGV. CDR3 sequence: CASSPPRGAGEKLFF. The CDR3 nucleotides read TGTGCCAGCAGCCCTCCCAGGGGCGCAGGTGAAAAACTGTTTTTT.

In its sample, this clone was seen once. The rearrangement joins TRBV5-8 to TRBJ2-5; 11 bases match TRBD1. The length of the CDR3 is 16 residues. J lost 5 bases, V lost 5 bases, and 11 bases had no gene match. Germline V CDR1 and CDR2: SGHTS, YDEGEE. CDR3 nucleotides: TGTGCCAGCAGACAAAGGGACAGGGGGGAGTGGGAGACCCAGTACTTC. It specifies CASRQRDRGEWETQYF. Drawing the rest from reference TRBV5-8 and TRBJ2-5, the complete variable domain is EAGVTQSPTHLIKTRGQQATLRCSPISGHTSVYWYQQALGLGLQFLLWYDEGEERNRGNFPPRFSGRQFPNYSSELNVNALELEDSALYLCASRQRDRGEWETQYFGPGTRLLVL.

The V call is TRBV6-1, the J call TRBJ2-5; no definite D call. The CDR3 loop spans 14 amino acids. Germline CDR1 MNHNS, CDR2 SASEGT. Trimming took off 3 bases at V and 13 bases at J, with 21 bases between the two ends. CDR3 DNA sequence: TGTGCCAGCAGTGATGAAGAACATTATTTTAACCGGTACTTC. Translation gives CASSDEEHYFNRYF.

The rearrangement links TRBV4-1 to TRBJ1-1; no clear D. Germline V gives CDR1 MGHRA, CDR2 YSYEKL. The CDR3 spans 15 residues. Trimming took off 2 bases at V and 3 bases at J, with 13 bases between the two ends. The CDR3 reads CASSQSLGADTEAFF. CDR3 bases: TGCGCCAGCAGCCAATCTCTGGGTGCCGACACTGAAGCTTTCTTT.

CDR3 protein: CASSLRLAGGGEQYF. CDR3 DNA: TGTGCCAGCAGTTTAAGACTAGCGGGAGGAGGTGAGCAGTACTTC. The chain uses TRBV27 and TRBJ2-7; 13 nucleotides agree with TRBD2. Losses at the gene ends were 2 bases for V and 7 bases for J; bases not matched to a gene: 5. The CDR3 is 15 amino acids. Germline CDR1 is MNHEY and CDR2 is SMNVEV (reference sequence).

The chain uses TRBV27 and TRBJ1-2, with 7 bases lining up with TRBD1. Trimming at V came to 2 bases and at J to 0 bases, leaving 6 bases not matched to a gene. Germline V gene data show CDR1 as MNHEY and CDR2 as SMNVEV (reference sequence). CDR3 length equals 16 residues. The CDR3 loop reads CASSLKGGTANYGYTF. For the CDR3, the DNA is TGTGCCAGCAGTTTAAAGGGGGGGACAGCTAACTATGGCTACACCTTC.

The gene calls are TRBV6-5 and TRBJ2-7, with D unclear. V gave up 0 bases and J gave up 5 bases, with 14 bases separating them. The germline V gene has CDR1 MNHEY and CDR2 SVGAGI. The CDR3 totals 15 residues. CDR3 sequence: CASSYSERPEHEQYF. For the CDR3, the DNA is TGTGCCAGCAGTTACTCGGAACGGCCAGAGCACGAGCAGTACTTC.

CDR3 sequence reads: CASSHGTSGTRKPYEQYF. The CDR3 nucleotides read TGTGCCAGCAGCCATGGGACTAGCGGGACCAGGAAGCCCTACGAGCAGTACTTC. This chain connects TRBV7-6 to TRBJ2-7; 13 bases fit TRBD2. The germline CDR1 and CDR2 sequences are SGHVS and FNYEAQ. With V trimmed by 5 bases and J by 2 bases, 12 bases remained unmatched. The CDR3 has 18 amino acids. Looking up the rest from reference TRBV7-6 and TRBJ2-7 gives the full variable domain: GAGVSQSPRYKVTKRGQDVALRCDPISGHVSLYWYRQALGQGPEFLTYFNYEAQQDKSGLPNDRFSAERPEGSISTLTIQRTEQRDSAMYRCASSHGTSGTRKPYEQYFGPGTRLTVT.

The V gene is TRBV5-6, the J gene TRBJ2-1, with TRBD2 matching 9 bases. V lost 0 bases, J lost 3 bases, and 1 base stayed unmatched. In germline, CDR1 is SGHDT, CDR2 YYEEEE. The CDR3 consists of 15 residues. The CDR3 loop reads CASSLAREGYNEQFF. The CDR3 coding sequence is TGTGCCAGCAGCTTGGCGCGGGAGGGCTACAATGAGCAGTTCTTC. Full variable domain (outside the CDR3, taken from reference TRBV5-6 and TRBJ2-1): DAGVTQSPTHLIKTRGQQVTLRCSPKSGHDTVSWYQQALGQGPQFIFQYYEEEERQRGNFPDRFSGHQFPNYSSELNVNALLLGDSALYLCASSLAREGYNEQFFGPGTRLTVL.

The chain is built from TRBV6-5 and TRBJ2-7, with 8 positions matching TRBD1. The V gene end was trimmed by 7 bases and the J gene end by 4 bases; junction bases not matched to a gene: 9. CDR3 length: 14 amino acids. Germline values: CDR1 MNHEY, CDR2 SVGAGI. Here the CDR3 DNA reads TGTGCCAGCATGTCCGGGCAGGGGGCTTACGAGCAGTACTTC. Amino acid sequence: CASMSGQGAYEQYF.

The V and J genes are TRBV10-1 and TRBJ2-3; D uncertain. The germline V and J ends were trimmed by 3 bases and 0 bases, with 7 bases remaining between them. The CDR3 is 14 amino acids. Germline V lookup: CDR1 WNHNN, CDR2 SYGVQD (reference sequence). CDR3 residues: CASSETTSTDTQYF. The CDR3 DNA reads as TGCGCCAGCAGTGAAACAACTAGCACAGATACGCAGTATTTT.

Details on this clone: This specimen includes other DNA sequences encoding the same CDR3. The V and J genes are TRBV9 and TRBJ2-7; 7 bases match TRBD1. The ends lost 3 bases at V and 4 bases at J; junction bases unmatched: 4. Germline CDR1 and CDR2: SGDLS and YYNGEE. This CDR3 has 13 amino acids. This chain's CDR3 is CASSGQGSYEQYF. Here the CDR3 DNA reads TGTGCCAGCAGCGGACAGGGATCGTACGAGCAGTACTTC.

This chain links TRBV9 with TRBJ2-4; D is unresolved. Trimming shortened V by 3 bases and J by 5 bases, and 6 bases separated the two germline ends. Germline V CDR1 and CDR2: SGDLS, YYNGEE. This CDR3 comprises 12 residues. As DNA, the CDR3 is TGTGCCAGCAGCGCTCAAGAAAACATTCAGTACTTC. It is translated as CASSAQENIQYF. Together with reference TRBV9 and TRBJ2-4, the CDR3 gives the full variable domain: DSGVTQTPKHLITATGQRVTLRCSPRSGDLSVYWYQQSLDQGLQFLIQYYNGEERAKGNILERFSAQQFPDLHSELNLSSLELGDSALYFCASSAQENIQYFGAGTRLSVL.

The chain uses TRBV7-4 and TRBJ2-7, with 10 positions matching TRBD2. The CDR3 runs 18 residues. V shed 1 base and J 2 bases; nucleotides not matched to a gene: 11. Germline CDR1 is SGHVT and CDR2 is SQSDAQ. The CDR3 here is CASSLDSSGGLITYEQYF. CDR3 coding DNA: TGTGCCAGCAGCTTAGACTCTAGCGGGGGCCTGATTACCTACGAGCAGTACTTC. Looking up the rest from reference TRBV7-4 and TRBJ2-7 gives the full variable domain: GAGVSQSPRYKVAKRGRDVALRCDSISGHVTLYWYRQTLGQGSEVLTYSQSDAQRDKSGRPSGRFSAERPERSVSTLKIQRTEQGDSAVYLCASSLDSSGGLITYEQYFGPGTRLTVT.

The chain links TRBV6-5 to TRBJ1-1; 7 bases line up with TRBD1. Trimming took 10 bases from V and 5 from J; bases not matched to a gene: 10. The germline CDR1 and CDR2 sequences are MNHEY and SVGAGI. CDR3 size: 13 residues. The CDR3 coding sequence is TGTGCCACCAATCTTCAGGGGGGGACTGAAGCTTTCTTT. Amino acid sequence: CATNLQGGTEAFF.

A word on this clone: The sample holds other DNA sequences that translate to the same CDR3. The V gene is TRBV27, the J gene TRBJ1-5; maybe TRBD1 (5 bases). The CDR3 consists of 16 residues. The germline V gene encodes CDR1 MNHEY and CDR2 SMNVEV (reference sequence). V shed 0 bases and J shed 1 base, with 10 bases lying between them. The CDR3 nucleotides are TGTGCCAGCAGTTTATCTGGGACTGGGAGCAATCAGCCCCAGCATTTT. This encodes CASSLSGTGSNQPQHF.

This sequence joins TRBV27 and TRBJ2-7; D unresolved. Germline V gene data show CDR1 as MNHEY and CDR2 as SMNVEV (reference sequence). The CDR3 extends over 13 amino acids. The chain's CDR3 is CSPRSQGRYEQYF. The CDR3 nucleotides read TGTTCGCCCCGGTCCCAAGGACGCTACGAGCAGTACTTC.

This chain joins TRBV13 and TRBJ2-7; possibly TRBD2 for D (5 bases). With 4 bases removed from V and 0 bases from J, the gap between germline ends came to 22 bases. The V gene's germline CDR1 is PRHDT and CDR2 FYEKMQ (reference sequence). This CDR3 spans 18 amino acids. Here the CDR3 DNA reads TGTGCCAGCAGCTCAATAGGCCTCGCTAGCCCAAGCTCCTACGAGCAGTACTTC. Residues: CASSSIGLASPSSYEQYF.

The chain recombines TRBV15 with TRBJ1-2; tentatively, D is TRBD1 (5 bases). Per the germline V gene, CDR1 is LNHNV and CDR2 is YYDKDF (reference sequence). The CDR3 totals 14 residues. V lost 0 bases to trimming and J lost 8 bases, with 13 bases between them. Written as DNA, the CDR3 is TGTGCCACCAGCAGAGATGTTGAGGGGTACGGCTACACCTTC. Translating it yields CATSRDVEGYGYTF.

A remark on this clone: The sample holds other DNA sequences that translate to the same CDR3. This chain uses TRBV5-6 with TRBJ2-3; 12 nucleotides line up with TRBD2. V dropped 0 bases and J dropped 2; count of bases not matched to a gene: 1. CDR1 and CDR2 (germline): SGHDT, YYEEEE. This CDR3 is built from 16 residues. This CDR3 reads CASSLGLAGATDTQYF. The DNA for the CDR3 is TGTGCCAGCAGCTTGGGACTAGCGGGAGCCACAGATACGCAGTATTTT.

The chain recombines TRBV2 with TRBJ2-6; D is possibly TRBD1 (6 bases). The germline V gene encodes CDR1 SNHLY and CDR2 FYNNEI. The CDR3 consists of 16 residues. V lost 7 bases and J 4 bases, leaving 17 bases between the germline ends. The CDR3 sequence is CASTSDQGQGANVLTF. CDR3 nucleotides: TGTGCCAGCACCTCGGACCAGGGGCAGGGGGCCAACGTCCTGACTTTC.